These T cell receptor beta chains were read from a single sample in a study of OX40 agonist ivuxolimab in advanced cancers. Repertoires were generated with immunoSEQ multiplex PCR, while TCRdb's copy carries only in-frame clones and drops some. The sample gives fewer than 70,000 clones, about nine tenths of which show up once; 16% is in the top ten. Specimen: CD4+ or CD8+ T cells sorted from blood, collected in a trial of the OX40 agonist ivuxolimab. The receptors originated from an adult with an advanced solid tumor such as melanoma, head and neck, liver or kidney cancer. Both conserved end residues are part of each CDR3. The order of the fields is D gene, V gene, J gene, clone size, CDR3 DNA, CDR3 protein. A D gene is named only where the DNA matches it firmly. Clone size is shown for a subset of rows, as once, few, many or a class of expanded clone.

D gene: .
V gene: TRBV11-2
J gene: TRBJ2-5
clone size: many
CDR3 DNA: TGTGCCAGCAGCTTATCTGGGGGAGCGGAGACCCAGTACTTC
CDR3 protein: CASSLSGGAETQYF

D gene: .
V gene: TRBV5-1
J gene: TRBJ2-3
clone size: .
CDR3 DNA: TGCGCCAGCAGCCCCCGGGGTAGTTGGAGCACAGATACGCAGTATTTT
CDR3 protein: CASSPRGSWSTDTQYF

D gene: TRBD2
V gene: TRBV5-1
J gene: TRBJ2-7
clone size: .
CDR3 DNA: TGCGCCAGCAGCCCCACTAGCGGGAGCTACGAGCAGTACTTC
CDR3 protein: CASSPTSGSYEQYF

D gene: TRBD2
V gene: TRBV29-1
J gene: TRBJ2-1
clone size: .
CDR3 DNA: TGCAGCGGTGGGGGAACGGGGGGCTACAATGAGCAGTTCTTC
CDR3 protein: CSGGGTGGYNEQFF

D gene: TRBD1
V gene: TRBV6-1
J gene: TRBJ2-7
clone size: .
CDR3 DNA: TGTGCCAGCAGTGACCGACAGGGGGTGATCTACGAGCAGTACTTC
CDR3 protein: CASSDRQGVIYEQYF

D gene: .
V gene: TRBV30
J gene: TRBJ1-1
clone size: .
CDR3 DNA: TGTGCCTGGAGTCCCCCCGGGGCGGGGGCTTTCTTT
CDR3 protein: CAWSPPGAGAFF

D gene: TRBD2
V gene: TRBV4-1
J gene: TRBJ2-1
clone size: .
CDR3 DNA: TGCGCCAGCAGCCAAGAGGCTAGCGGGACCCTCAATGAGCAGTTCTTC
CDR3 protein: CASSQEASGTLNEQFF

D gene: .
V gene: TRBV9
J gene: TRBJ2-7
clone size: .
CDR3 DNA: TGTGCCAGCAGCAAACAGGGCTACGAGCAGTACTTC
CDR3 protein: CASSKQGYEQYF

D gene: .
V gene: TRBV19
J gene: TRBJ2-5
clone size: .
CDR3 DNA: TGTGCCAGTACCCCTATGGGCAGGGTAGGAGAGACCCAGTACTTC
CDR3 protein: CASTPMGRVGETQYF

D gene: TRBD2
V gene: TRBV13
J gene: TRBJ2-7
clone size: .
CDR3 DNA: TGTGCCAGCAGCCCTACTAGCGGGAGTTCCGATCAGTACTTC
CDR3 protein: CASSPTSGSSDQYF

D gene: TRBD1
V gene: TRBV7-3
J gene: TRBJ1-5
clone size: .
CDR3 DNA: TGTGCCAGCAGCTTAAGACAGGGGGGTCAGCCCCAGCATTTT
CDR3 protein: CASSLRQGGQPQHF

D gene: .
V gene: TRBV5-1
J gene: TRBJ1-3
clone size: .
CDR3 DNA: TGCGCCAGCAGCAGTCCAGGGGCTGGAAACACCATATATTTT
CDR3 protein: CASSSPGAGNTIYF

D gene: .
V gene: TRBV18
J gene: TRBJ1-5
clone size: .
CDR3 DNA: TGTGCCAGCTCACCAGTTTCGAGGAATCAGCCCCAGCATTTT
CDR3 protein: CASSPVSRNQPQHF

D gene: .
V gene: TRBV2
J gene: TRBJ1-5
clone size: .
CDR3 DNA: TGTGCCAGCAGTGACTGGGGAAATAGCAATCAGCCCCAGCATTTT
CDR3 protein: CASSDWGNSNQPQHF

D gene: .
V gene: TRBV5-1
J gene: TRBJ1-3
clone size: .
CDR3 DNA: TGCGCCAGCGGGCAGGGCCTCTCTGGAAACACCATATATTTT
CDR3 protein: CASGQGLSGNTIYF

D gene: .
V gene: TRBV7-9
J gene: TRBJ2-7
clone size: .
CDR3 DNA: TGTGCCAGCAGCTTATCCGAGTACGAGCAGTACTTC
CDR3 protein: CASSLSEYEQYF

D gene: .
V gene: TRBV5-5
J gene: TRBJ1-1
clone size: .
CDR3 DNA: TGTGCCAGCAGCCTAACAGGGTCCCTGAACACTGAAGCTTTCTTT
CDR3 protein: CASSLTGSLNTEAFF

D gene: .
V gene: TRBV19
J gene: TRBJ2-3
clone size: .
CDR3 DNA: TGTGCCAGTAGCGACCCAGCCGGGGGCCCACCACAGTATTTT
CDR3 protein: CASSDPAGGPPQYF

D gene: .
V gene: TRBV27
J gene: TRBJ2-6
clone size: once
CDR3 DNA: TGTGCCAGCAGTTCGCTGGGCTCTGGGGCCAACGTCCTGACTTTC
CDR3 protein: CASSSLGSGANVLTF